These 23 T cell receptor beta chains came from one sample sequenced in a study of T cell responses to AZD1222 COVID-19 vaccine. The repertoire was sequenced with immunoSEQ multiplex PCR; TCRdb's copy has only in-frame clones and lacks some. The data contain 99,000 or so clones, around nine tenths of them seen just once; the ten biggest clones take up about 8.7%. The sequenced sample was peripheral blood, obtained on day 0 of AZD1222 vaccination. The receptors shown here come from an adult in good health.

CDR3: CASTSRRSTGELFF. CDR3 DNA: TGTGCCAGCACGAGTCGGAGGAGCACCGGGGAGCTGTTTTTT. The rearrangement links TRBV6-5 to TRBJ2-2; D possibly corresponds to TRBD2 (5 bases). Germline CDR1 and CDR2: MNHEY and SVGAGI. The ends were cut back, 7 bases at V and 4 bases at J, with 13 bases in the middle. This CDR3 spans 14 amino acids.

The chain has TRBV7-8 and TRBJ2-3; 9 nucleotides agree with TRBD1. The CDR3 is 18 residues long. CDR1 SGHVS and CDR2 FQNEAQ come from the germline V gene. Trimming cost V 2 bases and J 0 bases; bases outside gene matches: 9. The CDR3, as DNA: TGTGCCAGCAGCTTACCCCCGACAGGGGGGAAGAGCACAGATACGCAGTATTTT. Translating gives CASSLPPTGGKSTDTQYF.

The table lists this clone with a count of one. The V call is TRBV4-2, the J call TRBJ1-5, with D hard to call. CDR1 and CDR2 (germline): LGHNA, YNFKEQ. Trimming removed 2 bases from V and 10 bases from J, with 24 bases in between. The CDR3 is made up of 17 amino acids. This CDR3 is CASSQSQRDVWVVPQHF. The CDR3 DNA reads TGTGCCAGCAGCCAATCCCAAAGAGACGTTTGGGTCGTACCCCAGCATTTT.

Here the CDR3 DNA reads TGCGCCAGCAGCACTGCTTCCGTTGATAATTCACCCCTCCACTTT. It encodes CASSTASVDNSPLHF. The rearrangement joins TRBV5-1 to TRBJ1-6; D gene ambiguous. The CDR3 loop spans 15 amino acids. Deletions cut 4 bases from V and 5 bases from J, with 13 bases between. CDR1 and CDR2 from the germline V gene are SGHRS and YFSETQ. Full variable domain (remainder filled in from reference TRBV5-1 and TRBJ1-6): KAGVTQTPRYLIKTRGQQVTLSCSPISGHRSVSWYQQTPGQGLQFLFEYFSETQRNKGNFPGRFSGRQFSNSRSEMNVSTLELGDSALYLCASSTASVDNSPLHFGNGTRLTVT.

V and J are TRBV2 and TRBJ1-1; D call uncertain. The CDR3 length is 16 residues. From germline, CDR1 is SNHLY and CDR2 FYNNEI. Trimming removed 8 bases from V and 1 base from J, with 20 bases in between. CDR3 nucleotides: TGTGCCAGCCCGCGCCGGCGGGCCGAAACGAACACTGAAGCTTTCTTT. Translating it yields CASPRRRAETNTEAFF.

The rearrangement uses TRBV4-2 and TRBJ1-2; 7 bases fit TRBD1. CDR3 size: 14 residues. Germline CDR1 LGHNA, CDR2 YNFKEQ. The V segment lost 3 bases and the J segment 6 bases; nucleotides outside the gene matches: 7. The CDR3 loop reads CASSHIQGIDGYTF. CDR3 nucleotides: TGTGCCAGCAGCCATATACAGGGGATTGATGGCTACACCTTC.

V usage is TRBV6-5 and J usage is TRBJ2-7; a weak D match, TRBD2 (5 bases). V was shortened by 0 bases and J by 5 bases, with 17 bases between the two germline ends. The CDR3 extends over 16 amino acids. Germline CDR1 reads MNHEY; CDR2 reads SVGAGI. CDR3 residues: CASSYSPDVRENEQYF. The DNA for the CDR3 is TGTGCCAGCAGTTACTCACCCGACGTAAGGGAGAACGAGCAGTACTTC.

The chain combines TRBV29-1 with TRBJ2-1; D is uncertain. The CDR3 has 13 amino acids. Trimming pared 5 bases from V and 12 bases from J, leaving 20 bases between. Germline CDR1 is SQVTM and CDR2 is ANQGSEA. The CDR3 is CSVRLGSTRRQFF. The CDR3 region has the DNA TGCAGCGTTCGCTTGGGGTCAACTCGAAGGCAGTTCTTC.

CDR3 sequence reads: CASSFGSGRGNTEAFF. The DNA of the CDR3 is TGTGCCAGCAGTTTTGGCTCGGGCAGGGGGAACACTGAAGCTTTCTTT. The chain carries TRBV6-5 and TRBJ1-1; D is perhaps TRBD1 (6 bases). Germline V lookup: CDR1 MNHEY, CDR2 SVGAGI. This CDR3 has 16 amino acids. V gave up 4 bases and J gave up 1 base, with 16 bases separating them.

This chain connects TRBV13 to TRBJ2-3; 13 bases align to TRBD2. V was pared by 5 bases and J by 4 bases, with 15 bases of the junction left unmatched. CDR1 is PRHDT, CDR2 FYEKMQ, per germline (reference sequence). CDR3 length: 19 residues. CDR3 amino acids: CASSARTSGGEVRPDTQYF. The CDR3 coding sequence is TGTGCCAGCAGCGCAAGGACTAGCGGGGGTGAGGTAAGGCCAGATACGCAGTATTTT.

This chain connects TRBV24-1 to TRBJ2-1; the D call may be TRBD1 or TRBD2 (5 bases each). CDR1 KGHDR and CDR2 SFDVKD come from the germline V gene. This CDR3 contains 12 residues. The V end was cut by 6 bases, the J end by 4 bases, with 6 bases between. Here the CDR3 DNA reads TGTGCCACCAGTTGGGGGTACAATGAGCAGTTCTTC. It yields the protein CATSWGYNEQFF.

The CDR3 DNA is TGTGCCAGCAGCTTGGACCTCAGGCTTTATAGCAATCAGCCCCAGCATTTT. The encoded protein is CASSLDLRLYSNQPQHF. The chain links TRBV5-5 to TRBJ1-5; unclear D gene. The CDR3 runs to 17 residues. CDR1 is SGHKS and CDR2 is YYEKEE in the germline V gene (reference sequence). V gave up 0 bases and J gave up 0 bases, with 13 bases separating them.

The CDR3 bases are TGTGCCAGCAGTTTATTTGGGACAGCTGAAGCTTTCTTT. It encodes CASSLFGTAEAFF. The J gene is TRBJ1-1, the V gene TRBV27; 7 bases are a match to TRBD1. The CDR3 is made up of 13 amino acids. Looked up from germline, CDR1 is MNHEY and CDR2 is SMNVEV (reference sequence). V dropped 1 base and J dropped 6; count of bases not matched to a gene: 2.

CDR3 bases: TGTGCCAGCAGTTCCCAGAACAGCAATCAGCCCCAGCATTTT. Translating it yields CASSSQNSNQPQHF. V is TRBV2 and J is TRBJ1-5; no clear D gene. V gave up 5 bases and J gave up 1 base, with 9 bases separating them. Germline CDR1 is SNHLY and CDR2 is FYNNEI. The CDR3 runs to 14 residues.

This chain connects TRBV7-6 to TRBJ2-2, with no clear D. The length of the CDR3 is 12 residues. The germline V gene encodes CDR1 SGHVS and CDR2 FNYEAQ. Trimming stripped 4 bases from V and 4 bases from J, with 4 bases between. CDR3 bases: TGTGCCAGCAGCTCAGCCACCGGGGAGCTGTTTTTT. Translating gives CASSSATGELFF.

The chain combines TRBV28 with TRBJ1-6; the D is unclear. V lost 2 bases and J 0 bases, leaving 14 bases between the germline ends. CDR1 and CDR2 from the germline V gene are MDHEN and SYDVKM. The CDR3 runs to 18 residues. Here the CDR3 reads CASSLPWAVSSYNSPLHF. The CDR3 region has the DNA TGTGCCAGCAGTTTACCATGGGCAGTGAGCTCCTATAATTCACCCCTCCACTTT.

The chain couples TRBV7-3 to TRBJ2-7; D is possibly TRBD1 or TRBD2 (5 bases each). Germline CDR1 is SGHTA and CDR2 is FQGTGA. Trimming took 5 bases from V and 7 from J, leaving 18 bases between them. The CDR3 extends over 14 amino acids. The CDR3 here is CASSVIPQGREQYF. The CDR3 DNA sequence: TGTGCCAGCAGCGTAATTCCTCAGGGACGAGAGCAGTACTTC.

This chain links TRBV19 with TRBJ2-7; D not resolved. V was clipped by 2 bases and J by 0 bases, with 5 bases between them. Per germline, CDR1 LNHDA and CDR2 SQIVND (reference sequence). The CDR3 covers 13 residues. The CDR3 DNA reads as TGTGCCAGTAGTATAACTTTCTCCTACGAGCAGTACTTC. Residues: CASSITFSYEQYF.

The CDR3 DNA reads as TGTGCCACCTCCCTCTATAATTCACCCCTCCACTTT. Translation: CATSLYNSPLHF. The chain employs TRBV28 and TRBJ1-6; the D is unclear. The CDR3 spans 12 residues. Trimming stripped 10 bases from V and 3 bases from J, with 7 bases between. Looked up from germline, CDR1 is MDHEN and CDR2 is SYDVKM.

V usage is TRBV27 and J usage is TRBJ1-2; D is uncertain. Germline V gene lookup returns CDR1 MNHEY and CDR2 SMNVEV (reference sequence). V was pared by 6 bases and J by 2 bases, with 16 bases between. The CDR3 extends over 15 amino acids. The CDR3 DNA reads TGTGCCAGCAGGATTAGACTGCGGGAAAACTATGGCTACACCTTC. This codes for CASRIRLRENYGYTF.

The V and J genes are TRBV4-1 and TRBJ2-7; TRBD1 matches at 10 bases. Germline V CDR1 and CDR2: MGHRA, YSYEKL. This CDR3 has 16 amino acids. J was trimmed by 0 bases and V by 5 bases; bases with no gene match: 7. The CDR3 region is CASSSLGQGDSYEQYF. The CDR3, as DNA: TGCGCCAGCAGCAGCCTAGGACAGGGGGACTCCTACGAGCAGTACTTC.

This sequence joins TRBV7-9 and TRBJ1-5, with D tentatively TRBD1 (6 bases). CDR1 is SEHNR, CDR2 FQNEAQ, per germline (reference sequence). Trimming took 0 bases from V and 4 from J, leaving 7 bases between them. The CDR3 contains 14 residues. The CDR3 loop is CASSLAGHNQPQHF. CDR3 sequence (DNA): TGTGCCAGCAGCTTAGCGGGACATAATCAGCCCCAGCATTTT.

The V gene is TRBV5-1, the J gene TRBJ1-2, with a possible D match to TRBD1 (5 bases). The V and J ends lost 7 bases and 12 bases respectively, with 16 bases between them. The CDR3 extends over 11 amino acids. Germline V gene sequence: CDR1 SGHRS, CDR2 YFSETQ. The CDR3 protein is CASRGPGGHTF. The CDR3 DNA follows: TGCGCCAGCCGGGGACCGGGGGGTCACACCTTC.